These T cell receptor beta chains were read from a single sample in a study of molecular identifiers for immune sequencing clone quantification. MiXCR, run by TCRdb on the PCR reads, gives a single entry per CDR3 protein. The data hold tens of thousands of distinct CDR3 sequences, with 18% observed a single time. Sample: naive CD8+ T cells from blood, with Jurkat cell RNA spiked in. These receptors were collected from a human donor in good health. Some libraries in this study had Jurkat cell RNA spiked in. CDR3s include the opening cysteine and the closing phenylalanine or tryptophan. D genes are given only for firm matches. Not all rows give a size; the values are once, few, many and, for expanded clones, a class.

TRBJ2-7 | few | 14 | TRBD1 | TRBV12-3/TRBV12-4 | TGTGCCAGCAGGTTACAGGGGGCTTCCTACGAGCAGTACTTC | CASRLQGASYEQYF
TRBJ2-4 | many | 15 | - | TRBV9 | TGTGCCAGCAGCGTAGCGGGACTAGCCAAAAACATTCAGTACTTC | CASSVAGLAKNIQYF
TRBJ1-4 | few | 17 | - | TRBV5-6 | TGTGCCAGCAGCCATATTGAGGAGGCGGCAACTAATGAAAAACTGTTTTTT | CASSHIEEAATNEKLFF
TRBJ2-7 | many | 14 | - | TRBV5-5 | TGTGCCAGCAGCTTAATTCCAGGGTCGGACGAGCAGTACTTC | CASSLIPGSDEQYF
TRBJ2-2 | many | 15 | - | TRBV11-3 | TGTGCCAGCAGCTTAGTAAATCGGAACACCGGGGAGCTGTTTTTT | CASSLVNRNTGELFF
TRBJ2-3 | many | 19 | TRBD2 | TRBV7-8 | TGTGCCAGCAGCTCGACGCTAGCGGGAGGCTCCGGGAGCACAGATACGCAGTATTTT | CASSSTLAGGSGSTDTQYF
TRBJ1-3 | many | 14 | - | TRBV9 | TGTGCCAGCAGCGTAGAGGGGAGTTTACACACCATATATTTT | CASSVEGSLHTIYF
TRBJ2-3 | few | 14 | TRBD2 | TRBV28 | TGTGCCAGCAGGCTAGCGGGAAACCTAGATACGCAGTATTTT | CASRLAGNLDTQYF
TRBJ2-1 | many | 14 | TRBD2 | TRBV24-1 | TGTGCCACCAGTCTAACTAGCGGCTACAATGAGCAGTTCTTC | CATSLTSGYNEQFF
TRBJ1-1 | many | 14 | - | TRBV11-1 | TGTGCCAGCAGCCACGCAGGGGAAGGGACTGAAGCTTTCTTT | CASSHAGEGTEAFF
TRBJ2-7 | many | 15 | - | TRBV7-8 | TGTGCCAGCAGCTTAGGACTAGGTTGGAGCGACGAGCAGTACTTC | CASSLGLGWSDEQYF
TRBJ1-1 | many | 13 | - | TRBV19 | TGTGCCAGTAGTGGACACCTGAACACTGAAGCTTTCTTT | CASSGHLNTEAFF
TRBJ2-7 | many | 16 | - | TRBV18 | TGTGCCAGCTCCCCAGCCCCAGCGACCATCTCCTACGAGCAGTACTTC | CASSPAPATISYEQYF
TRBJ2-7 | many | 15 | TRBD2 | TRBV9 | TGTGCCAGCAGCGTATCGGCGGGAGTTCGCTACGAGCAGTACTTC | CASSVSAGVRYEQYF
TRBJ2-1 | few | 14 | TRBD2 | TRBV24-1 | TGTGCCACCAGTGGTTTGGGAGGGTACAATGAGCAGTTCTTC | CATSGLGGYNEQFF
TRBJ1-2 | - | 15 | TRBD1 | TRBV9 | TGTGCCAGCAGCTTTTACAGGGGAGAGGACTATGGCTACACCTTC | CASSFYRGEDYGYTF
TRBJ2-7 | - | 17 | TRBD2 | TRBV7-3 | TGTGCCAGCAGCTTACCTCCCTGGCGGGAGGTCTCCTACGAGCAGTACTTC | CASSLPPWREVSYEQYF
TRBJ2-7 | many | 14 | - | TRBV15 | - | CATSSAWASGTEKF
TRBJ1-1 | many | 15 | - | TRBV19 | TGTGCCAGTAGTATGGGGTTTTCAATGAACACTGAAGCTTTCTTT | CASSMGFSMNTEAFF
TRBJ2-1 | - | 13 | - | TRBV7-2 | TGTGCCAGCAGCTTAGGATTTCAAGGTGAGCAGTTCTTC | CASSLGFQGEQFF
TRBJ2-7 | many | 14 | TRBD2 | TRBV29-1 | TGCAGCGTTGAAGAGGCTAGCGGGAGCTACGAGCAGTACTTC | CSVEEASGSYEQYF
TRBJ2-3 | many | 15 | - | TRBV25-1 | TGTGCCAGCAGTGACCGCATCGGGAGTACCGATACGCAGTATTTT | CASSDRIGSTDTQYF
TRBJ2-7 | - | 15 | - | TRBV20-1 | TGCAGTGCTAGGGATTATAGCGGCCTCTCCTACGAGCAGTACTTC | CSARDYSGLSYEQYF
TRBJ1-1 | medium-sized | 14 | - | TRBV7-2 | TGTGCCAGCAGCCAATGGGGGGGCCTTACTGAAGCTTTCTTT | CASSQWGGLTEAFF
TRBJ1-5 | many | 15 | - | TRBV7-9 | TGTGCCAGCAGCGACGACACTAGGATGAATCAGCCCCAGCATTTT | CASSDDTRMNQPQHF
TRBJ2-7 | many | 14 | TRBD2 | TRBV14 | TGTGCCAGCAGCCTGACTAGCGGGAGCCACGAGCAGTACTTC | CASSLTSGSHEQYF
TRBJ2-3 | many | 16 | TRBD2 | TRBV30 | TGTGCCTGGAGTGGATCGGGTCGGGAGGGCCCAGATACGCAGTATTTT | CAWSGSGREGPDTQYF
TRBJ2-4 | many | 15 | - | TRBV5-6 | TGTGCCAGCAGCTTGACCGCAGCGGCCAAAAACATTCAGTACTTC | CASSLTAAAKNIQYF
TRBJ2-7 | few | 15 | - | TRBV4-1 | TGCGCCAGCAGCCCAGCAGGGTTTGGCTCCTACGAGCAGTACTTC | CASSPAGFGSYEQYF
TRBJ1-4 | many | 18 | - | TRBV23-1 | TGCGCCAGCAACACTACGAAGCATGTGGGAGGAACTAATGAAAAACTGTTTTTT | CASNTTKHVGGTNEKLFF
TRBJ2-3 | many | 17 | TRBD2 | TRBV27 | TGTGCCAGCAGTTTATTGTCCGTAGCGGGAGCTCCAGATACGCAGTATTTT | CASSLLSVAGAPDTQYF
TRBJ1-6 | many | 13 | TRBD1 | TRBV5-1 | TGCGCCAGCAGCGCCGACAGGGTTTCACCCCTCCACTTT | CASSADRVSPLHF
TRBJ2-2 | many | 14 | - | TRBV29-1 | TGCAGCGTTGAAGGGAGGGCGCGCCCCGGGGAGCTGTTTTTT | CSVEGRARPGELFF
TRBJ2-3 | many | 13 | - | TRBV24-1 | TGTGCCACCAGTGACCACCCTACAGATACGCAGTATTTT | CATSDHPTDTQYF
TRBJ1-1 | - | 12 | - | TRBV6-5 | TGTGCCAGCAGTTATGGGGAGAATGAAGCTTTCTTT | CASSYGENEAFF
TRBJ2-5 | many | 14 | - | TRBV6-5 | TGTGCCAGCAGGCAAGACACCCCTCAAGAGACCCAGTACTTC | CASRQDTPQETQYF
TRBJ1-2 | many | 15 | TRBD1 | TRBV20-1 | TGCAGTGCTCCCACGAGAGGGACAGGGTCTGGTGGCTACACCTTC | CSAPTRGTGSGGYTF
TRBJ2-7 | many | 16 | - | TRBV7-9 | TGTGCCAGCAGCCCTCGATCGGCTCTGGCGGGGTACGAGCAGTACTTC | CASSPRSALAGYEQYF
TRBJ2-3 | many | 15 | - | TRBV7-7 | TGTGCTAGCAGCTTAGGGACCCTACATACAGATACGCAGTATTTT | CASSLGTLHTDTQYF
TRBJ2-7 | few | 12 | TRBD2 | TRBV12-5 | TGTGCTAGTGGTGGGACTAGCTACGAGCAGTACTTC | CASGGTSYEQYF
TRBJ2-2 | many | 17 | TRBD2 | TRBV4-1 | TGCGCCAGCAGCCCCCGCTTACTAGCGGCGAACACCGGGGAGCTGTTTTTT | CASSPRLLAANTGELFF
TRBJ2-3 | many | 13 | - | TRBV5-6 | TGTGCCAGCAGCATTTTACCCACAGATACGCAGTATTTT | CASSILPTDTQYF
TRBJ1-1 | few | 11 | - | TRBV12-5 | TGTGCTAGTGGTTTCTCCCAGGAAGCTTTCTTT | CASGFSQEAFF
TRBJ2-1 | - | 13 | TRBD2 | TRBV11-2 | TGTGCCAGCAGCTTAGTAGCGGGAGGTGAGCAGTTCTTC | CASSLVAGGEQFF
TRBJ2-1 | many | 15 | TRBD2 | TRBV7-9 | TGTGCCAGCAGCGCTGCGAGCGGGAGGGCCAATGAGCAGTTCTTC | CASSAASGRANEQFF
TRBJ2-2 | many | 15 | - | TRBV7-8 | TGTGCCAGCAGCTTATTAGGGGGAGACACCGGGGAGCTGTTTTTT | CASSLLGGDTGELFF
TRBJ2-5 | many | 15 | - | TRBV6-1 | TGTGCCAGCAGTGAATTTAGTGCGTACCAAGAGACCCAGTACTTC | CASSEFSAYQETQYF
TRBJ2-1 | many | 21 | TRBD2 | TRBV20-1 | TGCAGTGCTAGAGAACCGGAAACCTTGGGGACTAGCGGGGGGTCCTACAATGAGCAGTTCTTC | CSAREPETLGTSGGSYNEQFF
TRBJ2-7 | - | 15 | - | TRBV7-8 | TGTGCCAGCAGCTTAGCGGGAGATGGGTCCTACGAGCAGTACTTC | CASSLAGDGSYEQYF
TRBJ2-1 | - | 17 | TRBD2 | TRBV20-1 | TGCAGTGCTAGAAGGGGCTTAGCGGGAGAGGGGTACAATGAGCAGTTCTTC | CSARRGLAGEGYNEQFF
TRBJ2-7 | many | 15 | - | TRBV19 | TGTGCCAGTAGACGGGGTGTAGGGGTAGAAAACGAGCAGTACTTC | CASRRGVGVENEQYF